This is a list of T cell receptor beta chains from one sample in a study of long-term antiretroviral therapy in people with HIV. TCRdb's copy holds only in-frame clones and misses some; the assay was immunoSEQ multiplex PCR. The profile shows more than 20,000 clones, approximately 84% of them singletons. This sample comprised unsorted PBMCs, obtained 0.5 years before starting antiretroviral therapy. Receptor source: a man aged 40-55 years with HIV. Each CDR3 is given with its conserved first and last residue. A D gene is named only where the DNA matches it firmly. Size is omitted from some rows. Given values are once, few, many or a class for expanded clones.

j_call	v_call	d_call	clone_size	cdr3_nt	cdr3_aa
TRBJ2-5	TRBV30	TRBD2	-	TGTGCCTGGAGTGTAATCGGACGGTTGGGTGGAGCGGGGGAAGAGACCCAGTACTTC	CAWSVIGRLGGAGEETQYF
TRBJ1-1	TRBV14	-	-	TGTGCCAGCAACGCGTTCGACGGACCGAACACTGAAGCTTTCTTT	CASNAFDGPNTEAFF
TRBJ2-3	TRBV11-3	TRBD2	few	TGTGCCAGCAGCCAAGCGGGGGGAGTTTCAGATACGCAGTATTTT	CASSQAGGVSDTQYF
TRBJ2-2	TRBV5-4	-	few	TGTGCCAGCAGCTTAATGACAGGGAACACCGGGGAGCTGTTTTTT	CASSLMTGNTGELFF
TRBJ2-7	TRBV27	-	-	TGTGCCAGCAGTTTATCGAGGGGCTACGAGCAGTACTTC	CASSLSRGYEQYF
TRBJ2-7	TRBV29-1	-	-	TGCAGCGCATCAGGGGGGGGGTCCTACGAGCAGTACTTC	CSASGGGSYEQYF
TRBJ2-7	TRBV7-2	TRBD1	-	TGTGCCAGCAGCTTAACGCGGGGACAGGGCGCCTACGAGCAGTACTTC	CASSLTRGQGAYEQYF
TRBJ1-3	TRBV4-3	-	-	TGCGCTAGCAGCCAAGATGGGCTCGAAAACACCATATATTTT	CASSQDGLENTIYF
TRBJ2-7	TRBV13	TRBD2	-	TGTGCCAGCAGACGGGAGGGGGGAGGATCCTACGAGCAGTACTTC	CASRREGGGSYEQYF
TRBJ2-7	TRBV5-4	-	-	TGTGCCAGCAACCCGACCCGGGTCTGGACCTACGAGCAGTACTTC	CASNPTRVWTYEQYF
TRBJ1-1	TRBV10-3	-	-	TGTGCCATCAGTGAGTCGGAGAGTTTCACTGAAGCTTTCTTT	CAISESESFTEAFF
TRBJ2-2	TRBV5-1	TRBD1	-	TGCGCCAGCAGCTTGAGGACAGGGGCTACGAACACCGGGGAGCTGTTTTTT	CASSLRTGATNTGELFF
TRBJ2-2	TRBV7-9	-	-	TGTGCCAGCCATTCCGGGCCTGCCGGGGAGCTGTTTTTT	CASHSGPAGELFF
TRBJ1-2	TRBV28	-	-	TGTGCCAGCAATACCCGAGGGGGTGGCTACACCTTC	CASNTRGGGYTF
TRBJ1-1	TRBV6-5	-	-	TGTGCCAGCAGTCCCACTGGGATCAGAACTGAAGCTTTCTTT	CASSPTGIRTEAFF
TRBJ1-5	TRBV7-2	-	-	TGTGCCAGCAGCTTAAGCGCCACACAGAATCAGCCCCAGCATTTT	CASSLSATQNQPQHF
TRBJ1-2	TRBV2	-	few	TGTGCCAGCAGTGAAGTAGAGGGGAGAAATGGCTACACCTTC	CASSEVEGRNGYTF
TRBJ1-2	TRBV4-1	-	-	TGCGCCAGCAGCCCGTACTACGACACTGACTATGGCTACACCTTC	CASSPYYDTDYGYTF
TRBJ2-1	TRBV6-5	TRBD1	once	TGTGCCAGCAGTTATTGGGACAGGGGGGCCAATGAGCAGTTCTTC	CASSYWDRGANEQFF
TRBJ1-2	TRBV7-8	-	-	TGTGCCAGCAGCTTTCTTTCGCGGCAGAATGGCTACACCTTC	CASSFLSRQNGYTF
TRBJ1-1	TRBV7-9	TRBD1	-	TGTGCCAGCAGCCCTCGGACAGGGGACGGTCACACTGAAGCTTTCTTT	CASSPRTGDGHTEAFF
TRBJ1-4	TRBV5-1	-	-	TGCGCCAGCAGCTTGGCAGGGTCTAATGAAAAACTGTTTTTT	CASSLAGSNEKLFF
TRBJ2-4	TRBV2	-	-	TGTGCCAGCAGTGTGGACACAAAAAACATTCAGTACTTC	CASSVDTKNIQYF
TRBJ2-7	TRBV4-1	-	-	TGCGCCAGCAGCCTTAGACAGCCGGGCTACGAGCAGTACTTC	CASSLRQPGYEQYF
TRBJ2-5	TRBV6-5	-	-	TGTGCCAGCAGTTACTCGACGCAGGGGGGGACCCAGTACTTC	CASSYSTQGGTQYF
TRBJ1-6	TRBV27	-	few	TGTGCCAGCAGTTTAGGGGTTGGTTCACCCCTCCACTTT	CASSLGVGSPLHF
TRBJ2-7	TRBV28	-	-	TGTGCCAGCAGTCCTCCCGAGAGGGCGCAGTACTTC	CASSPPERAQYF
TRBJ2-1	TRBV6-4	-	-	TGTGCCAGCATAAAGTTCCCCCCCTCCCTGTCTAGCGTCCATGAGCAGTTCTTC	CASIKFPPSLSSVHEQFF
TRBJ1-6	TRBV13	-	-	TGTGCCAGCAGCACCAGAGTTTCTAGATCACCCCTCCACTTT	CASSTRVSRSPLHF
TRBJ1-5	TRBV6-1	-	-	TGTGCCACCATTAGAACAAAGGGGAATCAGCCCCAGCATTTT	CATIRTKGNQPQHF
TRBJ2-2	TRBV9	-	-	TGTGCCAGCAGCGTAGGTCAGGGCCCCCCCACCGGGGAGCTGTTTTTT	CASSVGQGPPTGELFF
TRBJ2-4	TRBV2	TRBD2	-	TGTGCCAGCAGTGAAGGGACTAGCGCCCGGCTGAACATTCAGTACTTC	CASSEGTSARLNIQYF
TRBJ2-7	TRBV7-8	TRBD1	-	TGTGCCAGCAGCGGGACAGGGCCCTACGAGCAGTACTTC	CASSGTGPYEQYF
TRBJ2-7	TRBV10-3	-	-	TGTGCCATCAGTGATAGGGACGCGGAACCATACGAGCAGTACTTC	CAISDRDAEPYEQYF
TRBJ2-2	TRBV28	-	-	TGTGGTATCGGGGTTAACACCGGGGAGCTGTTTTTT	CGIGVNTGELFF
TRBJ2-1	TRBV28	-	-	TGTGCCAGCAGTCCTGGACAGTTTTTTGGCCCTTACAATGAGCAGTTCTTC	CASSPGQFFGPYNEQFF
TRBJ1-4	TRBV7-2	-	-	TGTGCCAGCAGCTTAAAGGTCCTAAGGGGTGAAAAACTGTTTTTT	CASSLKVLRGEKLFF
TRBJ2-7	TRBV6-6	TRBD1	once	TGTGCCAGCAGTTTCCGGGACAGGGCTTACGAGCAGTACTTC	CASSFRDRAYEQYF
TRBJ2-5	TRBV7-2	TRBD1	-	TGTGCCAGCAGCTTAGGCAGGGGGAACCAAGAGACCCAGTACTTC	CASSLGRGNQETQYF
TRBJ2-7	TRBV29-1	TRBD1	-	TGCAGCGTTCGAACAGGGGGCTGGAAGTTAGGTTACGAGCAGTACTTC	CSVRTGGWKLGYEQYF
TRBJ1-1	TRBV11-3	TRBD1	-	TGTGCCAGCAGCCTTGGGACAGGTGGGAGAGCTTTCTTT	CASSLGTGGRAFF
TRBJ1-4	TRBV28	-	-	TGTGCCAGCAGTTCAAACGGGGGCGCAACTAATGAAAAACTGTTTTTT	CASSSNGGATNEKLFF
TRBJ2-5	TRBV28	-	-	TGTGCCAGCAGTCCGACGGGCCTAGACCAAGAGACCCAGTACTTC	CASSPTGLDQETQYF
TRBJ1-2	TRBV6-1	TRBD1	-	TGTGCCAGCAGCCCCGGGACAGGGGGACTTTATGGCTACACCTTC	CASSPGTGGLYGYTF
TRBJ2-1	TRBV27	-	-	TGTGCCAGCAGTTCAGGGGACCAATACAATGAGCAGTTCTTC	CASSSGDQYNEQFF
TRBJ1-3	TRBV7-2	-	-	TGTGCCAGCAGCCTTAGACAGACGTCCTCTGGAAACACCATATATTTT	CASSLRQTSSGNTIYF
TRBJ2-5	TRBV5-5	TRBD2	-	TGTGCCAGCAGCTTGGGGGGGTTAGCGGGATTCCAAGAGACCCAGTACTTC	CASSLGGLAGFQETQYF
TRBJ1-1	TRBV2	-	-	TGTGCCAGCAGAGTACGTGGGAACACTGAAGCTTTCTTT	CASRVRGNTEAFF
TRBJ1-1	TRBV5-6	-	-	TGTGCCAGCAGCTTGGTGTTGTGGACTGAAGCTTTCTTT	CASSLVLWTEAFF
TRBJ1-5	TRBV7-8	TRBD1	few	TGTGCCAGCAGGGAGGGGACAGGTAATCAGCCCCAGCATTTT	CASREGTGNQPQHF
TRBJ2-1	TRBV7-9	TRBD2	-	TGTGCCAGCAGCTTACGAAGGACTAGCGGGATCTACAATGAGCAGTTCTTC	CASSLRRTSGIYNEQFF
TRBJ2-1	TRBV7-3	TRBD2	-	TGTGCCAGCAGCCCAGCGGGGGCGCAGTACAATGAGCAGTTCTTC	CASSPAGAQYNEQFF
TRBJ1-5	TRBV6-6	TRBD1	-	TGTGCCAGCGGGGACAGTGATAGCAATCAGCCCCAGCATTTT	CASGDSDSNQPQHF
TRBJ2-2	TRBV27	-	-	TGTGCCAGCAGTTTAGAAGGGGGGCTACTCACCGGGGAGCTGTTTTTT	CASSLEGGLLTGELFF
TRBJ1-1	TRBV18	TRBD1	-	TGTGCCAGCTCACCAAGGGCTGGACAGGGTAACACTGAAGCTTTCTTT	CASSPRAGQGNTEAFF
TRBJ2-3	TRBV7-8	-	once	TGTGCCAGCACCGATCTGGTGGGGGGCGTAGCTAGCACAGATACGCAGTATTTT	CASTDLVGGVASTDTQYF
TRBJ2-1	TRBV28	TRBD2	-	TGTGCCAGCAGTTTATTCACGGGGGGCTACAATGAGCAGTTCTTC	CASSLFTGGYNEQFF